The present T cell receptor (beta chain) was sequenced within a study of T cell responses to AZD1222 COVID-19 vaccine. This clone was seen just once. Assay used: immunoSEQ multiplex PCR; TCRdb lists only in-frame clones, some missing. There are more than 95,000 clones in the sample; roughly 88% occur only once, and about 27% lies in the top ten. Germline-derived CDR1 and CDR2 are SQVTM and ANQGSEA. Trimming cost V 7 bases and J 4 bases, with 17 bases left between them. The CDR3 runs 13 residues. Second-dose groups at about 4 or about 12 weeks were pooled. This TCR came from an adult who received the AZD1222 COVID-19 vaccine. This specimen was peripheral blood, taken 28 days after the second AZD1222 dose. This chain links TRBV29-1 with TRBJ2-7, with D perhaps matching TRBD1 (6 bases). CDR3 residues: CSGMDSPSYEQYF. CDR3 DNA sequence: TGCAGCGGAATGGACAGCCCCTCTTACGAGCAGTACTTC.